This T cell receptor (beta chain) was captured by sequencing in a study of T cell responses to AZD1222 COVID-19 vaccine. Study as a whole: The analysis combined second doses at about 4 or about 12 weeks. General study results and limits: Targets within unmutated variant regions were reportedly found for nearly half of spike-specific TCRs.

Clones were sequenced by immunoSEQ multiplex PCR, and TCRdb holds only the in-frame ones, with some missing. The sample includes around 100,000 clones, about 87% of them seen just once. This CDR3 has 17 residues. Germline V gene sequence: CDR1 SGHTA, CDR2 FQGNSA. Trimming removed 8 bases from V and 2 bases from J; junction bases left unmatched: 10. Turning to this clone: Its target is not known.

J is TRBJ1-4 and V is TRBV7-2, with 11 bases fitting TRBD1. The material sequenced was peripheral blood, taken on day 0 of AZD1222 vaccination. The TCR originated in an adult in good health. CDR3 amino acids: CASGRDRGISTNEKLFF. The CDR3 nucleotides read TGTGCCAGCGGCCGGGACAGGGGGATTTCTACTAATGAAAAACTGTTTTTT.